This TCR beta chain was sequenced during a study of breast tumors, draining lymph nodes, adjacent tissues. TCRdb used MiXCR to reprocess the multiplex PCR reads, holding one entry per CDR3 protein. The sample lists fewer than 150,000 distinct CDR3 sequences, 21% occurring once. Axillary draining lymph nodes of breast cancer patients supplied the node samples. This clonotype was seen ten or more times. Its antigen remains unknown. Study results and limitations: Data fit most tumor T cells coming from lymph node, expanding in tumor. Compared with lymph nodes, tumors were less diverse; compared with nontumor tissue, more. Luminal-like breast cancer showed significantly higher tumor–nontumor repertoire similarity than basal-like. That most tumor T cells come from lymph nodes remained unproven.

The TCR originated in a female donor with breast cancer. Some clones in this sample may be carry-over from other donors' samples. The sample was axillary lymph node tissue.

CDR3 residues: CASSGGRRAYEQYF. The CDR3 DNA follows: TGTGCCAGCAGTGGGGGCAGACGTGCCTACGAGCAGTACTTC. This rearrangement joins TRBV12-3 or TRBV12-4 to TRBJ2-7; perhaps TRBD1 as D (6 bases). The CDR3 covers 14 residues. Trimming removed 5 bases at V and 2 bases at J, with 13 bases between.